The sequence of this T cell receptor (beta chain) was determined in a study of tumor-infiltrating lymphocytes in primary liver carcinoma. The overall study: All patients, whether men or women, fell within 30 to 69 years of age. Study-wide results and limits: Tumor-adjacent and tumor-blood pairs overlapped less than tumor region pairs did. A significantly higher top-250-clone fraction was recorded for tumors than for blood (p = 0.039). Merely about 8-24% of top clones occurred in all five tumor regions.

The CDR3 runs 17 residues. V dropped 2 bases and J dropped 6; count of bases not matched to a gene: 10. Per the germline V gene, CDR1 is SGHAT and CDR2 is FQNNGV. Worth noting for this clonotype: Its antigen is currently unknown. Since the CDR3 does not end with the conserved phenylalanine or tryptophan, this likely comes from a read error.

The template, 500 ng total RNA, yielded TCR beta cDNA made with a constant-region primer. Amplification in three nested multiplex PCR rounds with slightly modified ARM-PCR gave rise to TCR beta libraries. TRBV1-TRBV30 forward primers paired with a C-beta reverse primer were used in the first two PCR rounds, which ran roughly 10 cycles each. MiXCR was run by TCRdb on the multiplex PCR reads, yielding one entry per CDR3 protein. The sample includes roughly 120,000 distinct CDR3 sequences, 64% of them seen just once. The study co-extracted DNA and RNA from about 19-30 mg of unsorted bulk tissue. The sample comprised liver tumor tissue from sampling region 3. The subset denotes: tumor region T3, left-lateral pole. This TCR was recovered from a woman aged 55-69 years with primary liver carcinoma and hepatitis B virus infection. The chain uses TRBV11-2 and TRBJ1-3, with 10 bases fitting TRBD1. CDR3 protein: CASSLFPPRQGANTIYL. The DNA of the CDR3 is TGTGCCAGCAGCTTATTCCCCCCCAGACAGGGGGCAAACACCATATATCTT.